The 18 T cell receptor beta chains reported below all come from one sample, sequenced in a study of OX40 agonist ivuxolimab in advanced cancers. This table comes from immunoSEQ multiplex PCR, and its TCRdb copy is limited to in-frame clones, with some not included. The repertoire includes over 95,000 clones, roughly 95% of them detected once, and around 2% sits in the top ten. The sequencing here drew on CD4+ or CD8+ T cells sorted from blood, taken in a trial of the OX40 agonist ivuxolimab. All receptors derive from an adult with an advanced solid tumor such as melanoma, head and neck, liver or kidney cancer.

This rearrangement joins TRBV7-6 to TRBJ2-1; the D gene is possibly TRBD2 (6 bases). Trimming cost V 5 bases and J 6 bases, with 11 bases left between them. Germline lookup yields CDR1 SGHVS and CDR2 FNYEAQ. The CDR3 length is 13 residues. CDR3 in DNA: TGTGCCAGCAGCCCGGGACTCCTCAATGAGCAGTTCTTC. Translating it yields CASSPGLLNEQFF.

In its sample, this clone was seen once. CDR3 residues: CASVVFRTSGSSGANVLTF. The CDR3, as DNA: TGTGCCAGCGTGGTTTTTAGGACTAGCGGAAGCTCTGGGGCCAACGTCCTGACTTTC. V and J are TRBV7-8 and TRBJ2-6; TRBD2 matches at 10 bases. The junction had 13 bases not matched to a gene; V was cut back by 8 bases and J by 0 bases. The length of the CDR3 is 19 residues. CDR1 SGHVS and CDR2 FQNEAQ come from the germline V gene.

CDR3 in DNA: TGTGCCAGCAGCCAAGATCTCCGGGAGAGGGGAAATGAGCAGTTCTTC. This translates into CASSQDLRERGNEQFF. The chain has TRBV14 and TRBJ2-1, with D possibly being TRBD2 (6 bases). V lost 0 bases and J 7 bases, leaving 16 bases between the germline ends. The CDR3 has 16 residues. CDR1 SGHDN and CDR2 FVKESK come from the germline V gene. Complete variable domain (other parts from reference TRBV14 and TRBJ2-1): EAGVTQFPSHSVIEKGQTVTLRCDPISGHDNLYWYRRVMGKEIKFLLHFVKESKQDESGMPNNRFLAERTGGTYSTLKVQPAELEDSGVYFCASSQDLRERGNEQFFGPGTRLTVL.

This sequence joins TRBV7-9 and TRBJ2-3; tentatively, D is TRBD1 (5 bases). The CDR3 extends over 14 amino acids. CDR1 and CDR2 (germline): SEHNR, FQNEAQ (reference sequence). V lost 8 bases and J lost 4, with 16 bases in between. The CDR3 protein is CASPDPLRADTQYF. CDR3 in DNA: TGTGCCAGCCCCGACCCCCTCAGGGCAGATACGCAGTATTTT.

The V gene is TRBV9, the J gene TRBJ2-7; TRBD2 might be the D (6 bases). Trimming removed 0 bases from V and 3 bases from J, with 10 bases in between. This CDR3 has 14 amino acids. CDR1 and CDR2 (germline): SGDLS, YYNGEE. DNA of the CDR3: TGTGCCAGCAGCGTAGGCGAAGCGGGCTACGAGCAGTACTTC. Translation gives CASSVGEAGYEQYF. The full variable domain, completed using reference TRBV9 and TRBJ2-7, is DSGVTQTPKHLITATGQRVTLRCSPRSGDLSVYWYQQSLDQGLQFLIQYYNGEERAKGNILERFSAQQFPDLHSELNLSSLELGDSALYFCASSVGEAGYEQYFGPGTRLTVT.

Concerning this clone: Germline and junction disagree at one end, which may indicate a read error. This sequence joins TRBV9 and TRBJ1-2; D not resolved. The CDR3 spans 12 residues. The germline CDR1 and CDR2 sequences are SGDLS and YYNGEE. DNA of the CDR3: TGTGCCAGCAGCGTAAATGTGGGCGGTCTCCACTTC. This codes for CASSVNVGGLHF.

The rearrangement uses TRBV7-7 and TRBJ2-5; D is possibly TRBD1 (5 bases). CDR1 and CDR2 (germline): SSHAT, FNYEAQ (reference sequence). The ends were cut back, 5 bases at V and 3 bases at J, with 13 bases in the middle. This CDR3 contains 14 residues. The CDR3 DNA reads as TGTGCCAGCAGCCAGACCGAAGGGGAAGAGACCCAGTACTTC. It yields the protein CASSQTEGEETQYF.

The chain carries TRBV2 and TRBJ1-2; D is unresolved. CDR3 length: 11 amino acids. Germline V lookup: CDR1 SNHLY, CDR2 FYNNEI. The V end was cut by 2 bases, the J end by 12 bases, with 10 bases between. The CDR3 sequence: CASSEMWDNTF. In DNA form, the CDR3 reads TGTGCCAGCAGTGAAATGTGGGATAACACCTTC.

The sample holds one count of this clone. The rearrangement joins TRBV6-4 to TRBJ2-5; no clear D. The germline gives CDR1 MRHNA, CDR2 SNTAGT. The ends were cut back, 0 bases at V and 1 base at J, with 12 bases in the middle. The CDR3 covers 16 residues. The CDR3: CASSDSKGKVQETQYF. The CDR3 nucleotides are TGTGCCAGCAGTGACTCGAAGGGTAAGGTCCAAGAGACCCAGTACTTC.

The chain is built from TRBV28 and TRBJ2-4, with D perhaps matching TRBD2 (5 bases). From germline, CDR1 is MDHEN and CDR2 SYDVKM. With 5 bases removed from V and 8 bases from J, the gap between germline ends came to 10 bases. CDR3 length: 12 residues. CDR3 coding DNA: TGTGCCAGCAGTCCCCTGAGGGACATTCAGTACTTC. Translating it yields CASSPLRDIQYF.

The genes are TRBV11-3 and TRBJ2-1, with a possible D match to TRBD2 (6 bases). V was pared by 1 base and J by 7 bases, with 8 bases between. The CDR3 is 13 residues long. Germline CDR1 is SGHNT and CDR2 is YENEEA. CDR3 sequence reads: CASSLGGVNEQFF. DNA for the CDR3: TGTGCCAGCAGCTTAGGGGGGGTAAATGAGCAGTTCTTC.

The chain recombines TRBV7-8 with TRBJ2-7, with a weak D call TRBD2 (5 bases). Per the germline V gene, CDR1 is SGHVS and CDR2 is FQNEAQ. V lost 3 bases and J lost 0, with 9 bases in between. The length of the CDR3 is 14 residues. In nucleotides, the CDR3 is TGTGCCAGCAGCTTGATAGGGAGCTCCTACGAGCAGTACTTC. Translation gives CASSLIGSSYEQYF.

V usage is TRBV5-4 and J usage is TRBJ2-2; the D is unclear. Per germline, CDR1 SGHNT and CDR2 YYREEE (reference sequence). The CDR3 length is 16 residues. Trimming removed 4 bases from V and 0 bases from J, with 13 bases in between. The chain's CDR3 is CASSAEISPNTGELFF. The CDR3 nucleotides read TGTGCCAGCAGCGCGGAAATATCTCCGAACACCGGGGAGCTGTTTTTT.

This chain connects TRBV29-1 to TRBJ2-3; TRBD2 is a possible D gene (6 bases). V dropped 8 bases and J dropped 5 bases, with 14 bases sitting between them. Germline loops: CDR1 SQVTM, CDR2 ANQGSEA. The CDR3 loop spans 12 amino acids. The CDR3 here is CSIGGLGDTQYF. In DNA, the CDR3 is TGCAGCATAGGAGGGCTTGGAGATACGCAGTATTTT.

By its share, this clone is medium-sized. Written as DNA, the CDR3 is TGCGCCAGCAGCCCGGAGCGGGAGACGCAGTATTTT. This translates into CASSPERETQYF. V usage is TRBV4-1 and J usage is TRBJ2-3; 8 nucleotides match TRBD2. J was trimmed by 9 bases and V by 4 bases; bases with no gene match: 3. Germline-derived CDR1 and CDR2 are MGHRA and YSYEKL. The CDR3 is 12 residues long.

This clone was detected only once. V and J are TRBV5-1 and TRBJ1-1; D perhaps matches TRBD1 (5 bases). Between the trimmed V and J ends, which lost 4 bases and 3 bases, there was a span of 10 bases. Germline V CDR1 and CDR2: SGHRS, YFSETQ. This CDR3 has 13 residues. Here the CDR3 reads CASSGWGDTEAFF. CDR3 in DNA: TGCGCCAGCAGCGGGTGGGGGGACACTGAAGCTTTCTTT.

The DNA of the CDR3 is TGTGCCAGCAGGGTATGGGATACGCAGTATTTT. This translates into CASRVWDTQYF. The rearrangement joins TRBV6-5 to TRBJ2-3; D is unresolved. CDR1 is MNHEY and CDR2 is SVGAGI in the germline V gene. The V gene lost 6 bases and the J gene lost 6 bases, with 7 bases spanning the gap. The CDR3 runs to 11 residues.

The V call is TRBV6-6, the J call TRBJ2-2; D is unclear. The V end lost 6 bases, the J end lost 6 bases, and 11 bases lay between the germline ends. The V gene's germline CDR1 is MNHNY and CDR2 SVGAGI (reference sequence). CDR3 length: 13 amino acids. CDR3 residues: CASSHGHAGELFF. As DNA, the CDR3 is TGTGCCAGCAGCCACGGGCACGCCGGGGAGCTGTTTTTT.